The following is a T cell receptor (beta chain) sequence with its context. V lost 0 bases to trimming and J lost 5 bases; unmatched junction nucleotides: 7. CDR3 length: 16 residues. The germline gives CDR1 SGDLS, CDR2 YYNGEE. TCRdb reprocessed the reads with MiXCR, giving one entry per CDR3 protein. The sample carries around 88,000 distinct CDR3 sequences, roughly 28% recorded once. This record belongs to a study of type 1 regulatory T cells. The chain joins TRBV9 to TRBJ1-5, with 8 bases that match TRBD1. This receptor was taken from a human donor in good health. Input material: CD4+ T cells, either the whole sample or a sorted fraction (not recorded which). For the CDR3, the DNA is TGTGCCAGCAGCGTAGGGGCAGGGGGCGCCGATCAGCCCCAGCATTTT. Protein product: CASSVGAGGADQPQHF.